These 19 T cell receptor beta chains share one sample of origin, sequenced in a study of blood T cell repertoires in COVID-19. The table came from immunoSEQ multiplex PCR; TCRdb's copy has only in-frame clones and leaves some out. The sample comprises some 14,000 clones, about 88% of which are singletons, and more than 2% rests with the top ten. Source material: peripheral blood. The receptors come from a human donor in a cohort sampled during active COVID-19.

This clone showed up just once. CDR3 amino acids: CASSLTGGREQYF. The CDR3 DNA sequence: TGCGCCAGCAGCCTGACAGGGGGCAGGGAGCAGTACTTC. This sequence joins TRBV4-3 and TRBJ2-7; TRBD1 agrees at 10 bases. Per germline, CDR1 LGHNA and CDR2 YSLEER. With 4 bases clipped from V and 7 bases from J, the junction kept 4 bases outside the gene matches. The CDR3 totals 13 residues.

This chain links TRBV7-6 with TRBJ1-2, with 8 positions matching TRBD1. This CDR3 is 13 amino acids long. Germline assignment: CDR1 SGHVS and CDR2 FNYEAQ. V lost 5 bases, J lost 7 bases, and 6 bases stayed unmatched. CDR3 region: CASSQNRGAGYTF. The CDR3 region has the DNA TGTGCCAGCAGCCAAAACAGGGGGGCTGGCTACACCTTC.

This clone has just one count. This chain uses TRBV2 with TRBJ2-5; 11 positions match TRBD2. CDR1 is SNHLY, CDR2 FYNNEI, per germline. V was clipped by 5 bases and J by 2 bases; unmatched bases: 7. The length of the CDR3 is 16 residues. CDR3 in amino acids: CASSTRLAGPQETQYF. In DNA form, the CDR3 reads TGTGCCAGCAGTACCAGACTAGCGGGGCCTCAAGAGACCCAGTACTTC.

The chain employs TRBV2 and TRBJ2-1; 7 nucleotides align to TRBD2. Germline-derived CDR1 and CDR2 are SNHLY and FYNNEI. The CDR3 runs 15 residues. V dropped 6 bases and J dropped 5; count of bases not matched to a gene: 10. CDR3: CASRAFTGGDNEQFF. As DNA, the CDR3 is TGTGCCAGCAGGGCTTTTACGGGGGGAGACAATGAGCAGTTCTTC. The variable domain in full, with the rest retrieved from reference TRBV2 and TRBJ2-1, is EPEVTQTPSHQVTQMGQEVILRCVPISNHLYFYWYRQILGQKVEFLVSFYNNEISEKSEIFDDQFSVERPDGSNFTLKIRSTKLEDSAMYFCASRAFTGGDNEQFFGPGTRLTVL.

The CDR3 nucleotides read TGTGCCAGCAGCTTAATCCCCCTTAGCGGGGGGCGTGAGACCCAGTACTTC. Amino acids: CASSLIPLSGGRETQYF. The V gene is TRBV7-3, the J gene TRBJ2-5, with TRBD2 matching 10 bases. The V segment lost 1 base and the J segment 5 bases; nucleotides outside the gene matches: 10. This CDR3 comprises 17 residues. CDR1 SGHTA and CDR2 FQGTGA come from the germline V gene.

J is TRBJ2-7 and V is TRBV9; D perhaps matches TRBD1 (6 bases). In germline, CDR1 is SGDLS, CDR2 YYNGEE. The CDR3 is 14 residues long. Trimming removed 4 bases at V and 0 bases at J, with 11 bases between. This CDR3 is CASSTGQSSYEQYF. The CDR3 DNA follows: TGTGCCAGCAGCACAGGACAGAGCTCCTACGAGCAGTACTTC. Filled out from reference TRBV9 and TRBJ2-7, the complete variable domain reads DSGVTQTPKHLITATGQRVTLRCSPRSGDLSVYWYQQSLDQGLQFLIQYYNGEERAKGNILERFSAQQFPDLHSELNLSSLELGDSALYFCASSTGQSSYEQYFGPGTRLTVT.

The rearrangement uses TRBV13 and TRBJ2-3; 8 bases are a match to TRBD2. Looked up from germline, CDR1 is PRHDT and CDR2 is FYEKMQ (reference sequence). V lost 5 bases and J lost 5; bases outside the gene matches: 6. This CDR3 has 14 amino acids. The CDR3 sequence: CASSKGLAGDTQYF. CDR3 nucleotide sequence: TGTGCCAGCAGCAAAGGCCTAGCGGGAGATACGCAGTATTTT.

The J gene is TRBJ1-1, the V gene TRBV7-9; possibly TRBD1 for D (6 bases). The CDR3 contains 14 residues. V lost 0 bases and J 2 bases, leaving 7 bases between the germline ends. From germline, CDR1 is SEHNR and CDR2 FQNEAQ (reference sequence). The CDR3 bases are TGTGCCAGCAGCTTAGCGGGGGCAAACACTGAAGCTTTCTTT. Translation gives CASSLAGANTEAFF.

This chain uses TRBV5-1 with TRBJ2-3; 7 nucleotides match TRBD1. The germline V gene encodes CDR1 SGHRS and CDR2 YFSETQ. After removal of 5 bases from V and 2 bases from J, the junction contained 5 bases not matched to a gene. The CDR3 is 14 residues long. DNA for the CDR3: TGCGCCAGCAGTCCGGGACAGAACACAGATACGCAGTATTTT. Protein product: CASSPGQNTDTQYF.

V usage is TRBV24-1 and J usage is TRBJ2-5; TRBD2 might be the D (6 bases). The V gene lost 4 bases and the J gene lost 5 bases, with 19 bases spanning the gap. Germline V CDR1 and CDR2: KGHDR, SFDVKD. CDR3 length: 16 amino acids. This CDR3 reads CATSDAKGGIMETQYF. Written as DNA, the CDR3 is TGTGCCACCAGTGACGCCAAGGGAGGTATAATGGAGACCCAGTACTTC.

J is TRBJ1-1 and V is TRBV10-3; 7 nucleotides line up with TRBD1. This CDR3 has 11 amino acids. Trimming removed 9 bases from V and 6 bases from J; junction bases left unmatched: 4. Per germline, CDR1 ENHRY and CDR2 SYGVKD. CDR3 in amino acids: CAIQTGPEAFF. CDR3 DNA: TGTGCCATTCAGACAGGGCCTGAAGCTTTCTTT.

This clone was seen more than once but under ten times. The rearrangement joins TRBV7-9 to TRBJ1-3, with 7 bases fitting TRBD1. This CDR3 region has 14 residues. V gave up 6 bases and J gave up 8 bases; unmatched junction bases: 10. Per germline, CDR1 SEHNR and CDR2 FQNEAQ (reference sequence). The CDR3: CASRPYRGGDTIYF. The CDR3 nucleotides read TGTGCCAGCAGACCATACAGGGGTGGGGACACCATATATTTT.

The genes are TRBV12-3 or TRBV12-4 and TRBJ1-1, with 7 bases identical to TRBD1. Losses at the gene ends were 7 bases for V and 8 bases for J; bases not matched to a gene: 4. The CDR3 contains 11 residues. The CDR3 DNA follows: TGTGCCAGCACGTACAGGGGCGAAGCTTTCTTT. Amino acid sequence: CASTYRGEAFF.

The chain employs TRBV12-5 and TRBJ1-5, with 7 bases matching TRBD1. This CDR3 is built from 14 residues. Losses at the gene ends were 5 bases for V and 4 bases for J; bases not matched to a gene: 5. Germline V CDR1 and CDR2: LGHNT, FRNRAP. The CDR3: CASGIGTDNQPQHF. DNA of the CDR3: TGTGCTAGTGGTATCGGGACAGATAATCAGCCCCAGCATTTT.

The gene calls are TRBV7-2 and TRBJ1-1; TRBD1 agrees at 8 bases. The CDR3 contains 13 residues. V lost 4 bases and J lost 5; bases outside the gene matches: 3. From germline, CDR1 is SGHTA and CDR2 FQGNSA. The CDR3 nucleotides are TGTGCCAGCAGCTCACAGGGGGGGACTGAAGCTTTCTTT. Its translation is CASSSQGGTEAFF.

The V gene is TRBV30, the J gene TRBJ2-7, with 7 bases identical to TRBD1. CDR1 is GTSNPN, CDR2 SVGIG, per germline (reference sequence). The CDR3 runs 16 residues. Trimming cost V 4 bases and J 0 bases; bases outside gene matches: 12. The CDR3 loop is CAWKRLATGSSYEQYF. Here the CDR3 DNA reads TGTGCCTGGAAGCGTCTCGCGACAGGGAGCTCCTACGAGCAGTACTTC. The full variable domain, rest sourced from reference TRBV30 and TRBJ2-7, is SQTIHQWPATLVQPVGSPLSLECTVEGTSNPNLYWYRQAAGRGLQLLFYSVGIGQISSEVPQNLSASRPQDRQFILSSKKLLLSDSGFYLCAWKRLATGSSYEQYFGPGTRLTVT.

V and J are TRBV30 and TRBJ2-4; 11 nucleotides match TRBD1. This CDR3 is built from 16 residues. The J segment lost 6 bases and the V segment lost 2 bases, leaving 9 bases of the junction unmatched. Germline values: CDR1 GTSNPN, CDR2 SVGIG (reference sequence). The CDR3 DNA sequence: TGTGCCTGGAGTCCCCGGACAGGGGGCTTTGGAAACATTCAGTACTTC. Translating gives CAWSPRTGGFGNIQYF.

The chain carries TRBV14 and TRBJ1-1; D gene unclear. The V end was cut by 1 base, the J end by 1 base, with 7 bases between. In germline, CDR1 is SGHDN, CDR2 FVKESK. CDR3 length: 14 amino acids. The CDR3 region has the DNA TGTGCCAGCAGCCAAGTGTTCCAGAACACTGAAGCTTTCTTT. It encodes CASSQVFQNTEAFF.

The rearrangement uses TRBV6-4 and TRBJ2-3; TRBD2 matches 14 bases. The CDR3 spans 17 residues. V was clipped by 3 bases and J by 2 bases; unmatched bases: 4. Germline CDR1 reads MRHNA; CDR2 reads SNTAGT. The CDR3 DNA is TGTGCCAGCAGTGAGGGGACTAGCGGGGGAATCACAGATACGCAGTATTTT. Amino acid sequence: CASSEGTSGGITDTQYF.